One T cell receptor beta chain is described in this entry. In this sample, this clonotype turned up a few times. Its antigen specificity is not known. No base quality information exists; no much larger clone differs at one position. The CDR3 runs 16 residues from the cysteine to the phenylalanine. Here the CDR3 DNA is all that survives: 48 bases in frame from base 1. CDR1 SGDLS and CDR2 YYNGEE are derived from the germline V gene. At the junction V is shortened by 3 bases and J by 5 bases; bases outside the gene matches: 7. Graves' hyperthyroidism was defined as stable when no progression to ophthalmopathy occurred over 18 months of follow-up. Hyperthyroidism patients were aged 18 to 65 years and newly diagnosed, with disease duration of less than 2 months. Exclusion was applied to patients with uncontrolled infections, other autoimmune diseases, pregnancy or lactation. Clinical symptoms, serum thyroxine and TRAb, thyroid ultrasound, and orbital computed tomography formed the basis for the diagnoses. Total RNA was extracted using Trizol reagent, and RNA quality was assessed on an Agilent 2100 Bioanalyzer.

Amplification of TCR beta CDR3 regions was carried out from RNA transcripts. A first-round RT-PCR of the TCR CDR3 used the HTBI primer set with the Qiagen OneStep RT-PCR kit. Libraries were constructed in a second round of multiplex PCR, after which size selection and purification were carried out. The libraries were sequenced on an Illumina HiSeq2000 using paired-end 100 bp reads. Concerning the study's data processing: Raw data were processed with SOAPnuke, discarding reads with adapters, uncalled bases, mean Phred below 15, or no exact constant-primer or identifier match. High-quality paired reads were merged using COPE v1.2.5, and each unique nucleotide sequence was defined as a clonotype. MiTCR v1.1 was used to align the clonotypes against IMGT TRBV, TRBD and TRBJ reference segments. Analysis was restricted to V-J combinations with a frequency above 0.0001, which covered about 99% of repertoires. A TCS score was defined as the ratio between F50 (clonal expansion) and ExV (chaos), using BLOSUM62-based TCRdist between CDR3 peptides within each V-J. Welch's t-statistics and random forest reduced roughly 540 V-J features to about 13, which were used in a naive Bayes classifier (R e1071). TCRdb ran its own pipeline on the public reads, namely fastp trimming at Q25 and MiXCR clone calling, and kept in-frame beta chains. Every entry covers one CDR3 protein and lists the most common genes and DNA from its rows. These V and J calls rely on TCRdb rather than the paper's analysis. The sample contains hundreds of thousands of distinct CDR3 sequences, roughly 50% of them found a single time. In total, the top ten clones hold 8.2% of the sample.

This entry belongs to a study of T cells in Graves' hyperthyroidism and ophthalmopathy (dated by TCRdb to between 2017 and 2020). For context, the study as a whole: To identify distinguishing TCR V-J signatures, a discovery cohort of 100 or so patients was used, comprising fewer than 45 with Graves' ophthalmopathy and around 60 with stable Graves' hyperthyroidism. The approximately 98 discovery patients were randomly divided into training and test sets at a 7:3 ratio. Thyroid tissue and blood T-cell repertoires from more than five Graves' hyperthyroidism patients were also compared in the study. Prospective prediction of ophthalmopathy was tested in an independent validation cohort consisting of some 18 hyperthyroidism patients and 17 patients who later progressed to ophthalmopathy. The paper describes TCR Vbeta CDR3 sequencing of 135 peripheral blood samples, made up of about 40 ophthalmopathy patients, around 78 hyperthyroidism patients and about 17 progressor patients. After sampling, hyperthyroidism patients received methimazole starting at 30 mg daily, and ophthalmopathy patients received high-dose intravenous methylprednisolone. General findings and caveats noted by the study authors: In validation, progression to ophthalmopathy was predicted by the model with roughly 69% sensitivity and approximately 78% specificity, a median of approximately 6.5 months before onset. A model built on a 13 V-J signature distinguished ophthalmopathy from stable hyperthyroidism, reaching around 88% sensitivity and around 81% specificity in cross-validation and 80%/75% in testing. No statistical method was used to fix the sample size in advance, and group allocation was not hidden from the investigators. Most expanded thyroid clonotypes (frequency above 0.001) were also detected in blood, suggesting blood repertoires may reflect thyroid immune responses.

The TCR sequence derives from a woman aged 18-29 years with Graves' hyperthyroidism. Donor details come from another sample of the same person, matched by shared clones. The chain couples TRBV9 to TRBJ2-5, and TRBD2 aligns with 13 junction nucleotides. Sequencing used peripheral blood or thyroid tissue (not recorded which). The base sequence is TGTGCCAGCAGCGACGGACTAGCGGGAGCTGGGGAGACCCAGTACTTC. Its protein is CASSDGLAGAGETQYF.